The 24 T cell receptor beta chains below were found in one sample sequenced in a study of blood T cells in healthy people across ages. Primers used in a second PCR of roughly 6 to 11 cycles were a sample-barcoded 5' primer and a J-beta primer mix. Via MiXCR, TCRdb re-called the 5' RACE reads, giving one row per CDR3 protein. The table lists over 950,000 distinct CDR3 sequences, roughly two fifths of them singletons, with around 13% in the top ten. Material: blood. The receptors shown here come from a man between 18 and 35 years old in good health.

The chain carries TRBV20-1 and TRBJ1-4, with no clear D. CDR1 and CDR2 (germline): DFQATT, SNEGSKA (reference sequence). Trimming shortened V by 7 bases and J by 8 bases, and 14 bases separated the two germline ends. The CDR3 spans 12 residues. The CDR3 loop reads CSVRAMEEKLFF. The CDR3 DNA reads TGCAGTGTCCGGGCCATGGAGGAAAAACTGTTTTTT.

V gene TRBV6-2 or TRBV6-3 combines with J gene TRBJ2-7; 10 bases match TRBD1. The CDR3 length is 14 residues. J lost 7 bases, V lost 6 bases, and 9 bases had no gene match. Germline CDR1 reads MNHEY; CDR2 reads SVGEGT. The CDR3 DNA follows: TGTGCCAGCAGGGGGACAGGGGTTGGCAATGAGCAGTACTTC. Translation gives CASRGTGVGNEQYF.

This clonotype was seen a few times. V usage is TRBV6-5 and J usage is TRBJ1-1; D is undetermined. CDR3 length: 14 residues. Between the trimmed V and J ends, which lost 6 bases and 2 bases, there was a span of 13 bases. Per germline, CDR1 MNHEY and CDR2 SVGAGI. This CDR3 is CASRPFGLNTEAFF. CDR3 coding DNA: TGTGCCAGCAGGCCCTTCGGCCTCAACACTGAAGCTTTCTTT.

In its sample, this clonotype was seen once. The chain employs TRBV27 and TRBJ2-5; possible D gene TRBD2, 5 bases. Trimming took off 9 bases at V and 11 bases at J, with 16 bases between the two ends. CDR1 MNHEY and CDR2 SMNVEV come from the germline V gene (reference sequence). This CDR3 region has 11 residues. The CDR3, as DNA: TGTGCCAGTCGGGAAAACAATGAGCAGTACTTC. Its translation is CASRENNEQYF.

This clonotype was seen more than once but under ten times. V and J are TRBV10-3 and TRBJ1-1; no clear D. CDR3 length: 12 residues. V lost 11 bases and J lost 2, with 12 bases in between. Germline loops: CDR1 ENHRY, CDR2 SYGVKD. CDR3 sequence (DNA): TGTGCCCTTAGGGCCAATAACACTGAAGCTTTCTTT. Amino acid sequence: CALRANNTEAFF.

The V call is TRBV27, the J call TRBJ1-6; D remains unclear. V was cut by 5 bases and J by 7 bases, with 15 bases left in between. Germline values: CDR1 MNHEY, CDR2 SMNVEV (reference sequence). This CDR3 spans 15 amino acids. The CDR3 coding sequence is TGTGCCAGCAGTCCACAACCAGCAGGAAATTCACCCCTCCACTTT. This encodes CASSPQPAGNSPLHF.

The chain combines TRBV5-1 with TRBJ2-7; TRBD1 matches 7 bases. J lost 4 bases, V lost 0 bases, and 7 bases had no gene match. Germline V gives CDR1 SGHRS, CDR2 YFSETQ. The CDR3 has 15 residues. Written as DNA, the CDR3 is TGCGCCAGCAGCTTGGATGACAGGGTAGCGTACGAGCAGTACTTC. The encoded protein is CASSLDDRVAYEQYF. The full variable domain, completed using reference TRBV5-1 and TRBJ2-7, is KAGVTQTPRYLIKTRGQQVTLSCSPISGHRSVSWYQQTPGQGLQFLFEYFSETQRNKGNFPGRFSGRQFSNSRSEMNVSTLELGDSALYLCASSLDDRVAYEQYFGPGTRLTVT.

Concerning this clonotype: It is unclear where the CDR3 begins or ends on the DNA, so no DNA is shown, and the CDR3 is as TCRdb lists it. V is TRBV2 and J is TRBJ2-1. CDR1 and CDR2 (germline): SNHLY, FYNNEI. The CDR3 is 15 amino acids long, termini counted. The CDR3 here is CASFGSGSSYNEQFF.

The gene calls are TRBV6-5 and TRBJ2-5, with D possibly being TRBD2 (5 bases). Trimming shortened V by 6 bases and J by 2 bases, and 16 bases separated the two germline ends. CDR1 MNHEY and CDR2 SVGAGI come from the germline V gene. CDR3 length: 15 residues. The CDR3 loop is CASSQPGVMQETQYF. CDR3 in DNA: TGTGCCAGCAGCCAACCCGGGGTAATGCAAGAGACCCAGTACTTC.

This clonotype was counted a few times. The V call is TRBV7-6, the J call TRBJ2-3; TRBD1 might be the D (7 bases). V lost 1 base, J lost 7 bases, and 12 bases lay in between. The length of the CDR3 is 14 residues. In germline, CDR1 is SGHVS, CDR2 FNYEAQ. Here the CDR3 reads CASSLEQGTYTQYF. DNA for the CDR3: TGTGCCAGCAGCTTAGAACAGGGGACTTATACGCAGTATTTT.

This clonotype was detected a few times. This chain joins TRBV7-2 and TRBJ2-3; 7 bases align to TRBD1. This CDR3 contains 14 residues. Germline CDR1 reads SGHTA; CDR2 reads FQGNSA. V shed 9 bases and J 4 bases; nucleotides not matched to a gene: 10. This chain's CDR3 is CASKVGQGADTQYF. CDR3 in DNA: TGTGCCAGTAAGGTGGGGCAGGGGGCAGATACGCAGTATTTT.

This clonotype was observed a handful of times. The gene calls are TRBV2 and TRBJ2-4, with D perhaps matching TRBD1 (5 bases). The CDR3 has 15 amino acids. CDR1 and CDR2 from the germline V gene are SNHLY and FYNNEI. With 4 bases removed from V and 0 bases from J, the gap between germline ends came to 10 bases. This chain's CDR3 is CASSGTSLAKNIQYF. In DNA, the CDR3 is TGTGCCAGCAGTGGGACATCACTAGCCAAAAACATTCAGTACTTC.

In its sample, this clonotype was seen a few times. The V call is TRBV7-9, the J call TRBJ2-3; a weak D match, TRBD2 (5 bases). Germline values: CDR1 SEHNR, CDR2 FQNEAQ (reference sequence). Between the trimmed V and J ends, which lost 3 bases and 5 bases, there was a span of 12 bases. There are 14 residues in the CDR3. The CDR3 sequence is CASSLPGAGDTQYF. As DNA, the CDR3 is TGTGCCAGCAGCTTGCCGGGTGCGGGAGATACGCAGTATTTT.

The gene calls are TRBV6-5 and TRBJ2-1; D tentatively fits TRBD1 or TRBD2 (6 bases each). The germline V gene has CDR1 MNHEY and CDR2 SVGAGI. The V end was cut by 3 bases, the J end by 4 bases, with 16 bases between. This CDR3 is 16 amino acids long. The CDR3: CASSYGGRGAYNEQFF. CDR3 nucleotide sequence: TGTGCCAGCAGTTATGGGGGGCGGGGAGCATACAATGAGCAGTTCTTC.

This rearrangement joins TRBV4-3 to TRBJ1-2; D gene unclear. This CDR3 region has 17 residues. V was clipped by 0 bases and J by 5 bases, with 19 bases between them. Germline V lookup: CDR1 LGHNA, CDR2 YSLEER. The CDR3 loop is CASSQDPLRVLYYGYTF. For the CDR3, the DNA is TGCGCCAGCAGCCAAGATCCTTTACGGGTACTATATTATGGCTACACCTTC.

This chain uses TRBV5-1 with TRBJ1-4; the match to TRBD1 covers 7 bases. This CDR3 region has 16 residues. In germline, CDR1 is SGHRS, CDR2 YFSETQ. Trimming removed 3 bases from V and 8 bases from J; junction bases left unmatched: 13. In nucleotides, the CDR3 is TGCGCCAGCAGCTCCCGGGTACGACAGGGTTTGGAAAAACTGTTTTTT. Protein product: CASSSRVRQGLEKLFF.

This clonotype has at least ten counts. One junction end disagrees with the germline gene, perhaps due to a read error. The CDR3 sequence is CASSLGVYNEQFF. CDR3 sequence (DNA): TGTGCCAGCAGCTTGGGAGTCTACAATGAGCAGTTCTTC. V usage is TRBV5-1 and J usage is TRBJ2-1; TRBD2 might be the D (5 bases). The V gene's germline CDR1 is SGHRS and CDR2 YFSETQ. The CDR3 covers 13 residues.

Turning to this clonotype: This may be a read error, as it is one base from a much larger clone. The chain uses TRBV9 and TRBJ2-3; D possibly matches TRBD1 or TRBD2 (5 bases each). V was trimmed by 2 bases and J by 4 bases, leaving 8 bases between them. The CDR3 has 13 amino acids. Germline CDR1 is SGDLS and CDR2 is YYNGEE. The CDR3 region has the DNA TGTGCCAGCAGCGTTGTGGGACCAGATACGCAGTATTTT. Encoded protein: CASSVVGPDTQYF. Together with reference TRBV9 and TRBJ2-3, the CDR3 gives the full variable domain: DSGVTQTPKHLITATGQRVTLRCSPRSGDLSVYWYQQSLDQGLQFLIQYYNGEERAKGNILERFSAQQFPDLHSELNLSSLELGDSALYFCASSVVGPDTQYFGPGTRLTVL.

This clonotype was seen a few times. V gene TRBV13 combines with J gene TRBJ2-7; unclear D gene. The V end was cut by 3 bases, the J end by 2 bases, with 5 bases between. Germline V CDR1 and CDR2: PRHDT, FYEKMQ (reference sequence). The CDR3 has 12 amino acids. Here the CDR3 DNA reads TGTGCCAGCAGCTTTCAGACCTACGAGCAGTACTTC. This gives the protein CASSFQTYEQYF. The full variable domain, with the rest looked up from reference TRBV13 and TRBJ2-7, is AAGVIQSPRHLIKEKRETATLKCYPIPRHDTVYWYQQGPGQDPQFLISFYEKMQSDKGSIPDRFSAQQFSDYHSELNMSSLELGDSALYFCASSFQTYEQYFGPGTRLTVT.

The chain has TRBV29-1 and TRBJ1-2; the match to TRBD1 covers 9 bases. The CDR3 sequence is 16 residues long. V shed 8 bases, J shed 1 base, and the junction held 14 bases outside the gene matches. Per germline, CDR1 SQVTM and CDR2 ANQGSEA. The CDR3 DNA reads TGCAGCATTGGTTGGACAGGGGACCCGTTTAACTATGGCTACACCTTC. Its protein product is CSIGWTGDPFNYGYTF.

The chain couples TRBV7-2 to TRBJ1-1; D is uncertain. V lost 4 bases and J 0 bases, leaving 9 bases between the germline ends. Germline V gene sequence: CDR1 SGHTA, CDR2 FQGNSA. This CDR3 is built from 14 residues. The CDR3 is CASSSTFMNTEAFF. The CDR3 coding sequence is TGTGCCAGCAGCTCGACGTTCATGAACACTGAAGCTTTCTTT.

This clonotype was seen more than once but under ten times. CDR3 sequence: CASTLQGNAEAFF. The CDR3 region has the DNA TGTGCCAGCACCCTACAGGGTAACGCTGAAGCTTTCTTT. The V call is TRBV12-3 or TRBV12-4, the J call TRBJ1-1; the D gene is possibly TRBD1 (6 bases). CDR3 length: 13 amino acids. V gave up 7 bases and J gave up 6 bases, with 15 bases separating them.

The chain links TRBV6-2 or TRBV6-3 to TRBJ1-2; the D is unclear. Trimming pared 7 bases from V and 6 bases from J, leaving 18 bases between. The CDR3 spans 14 residues. From germline, CDR1 is MNHEY and CDR2 SVGEGT. CDR3 coding DNA: TGTGCCAGCATGCGGTCACGAAGAAGCGATGGCTACACCTTC. Protein: CASMRSRRSDGYTF.

The table lists this clonotype with a few counts. The chain employs TRBV3-1 and TRBJ1-1; no firm D call. The CDR3 is 15 amino acids. V dropped 3 bases and J dropped 3 bases, with 14 bases sitting between them. Germline CDR1 and CDR2: LGHDT and YNNKEL (reference sequence). In nucleotides, the CDR3 is TGTGCCAGCAGCCAGGTACTTTTATCCGACACTGAAGCTTTCTTT. This sequence encodes CASSQVLLSDTEAFF. Full variable domain (remainder filled in from reference TRBV3-1 and TRBJ1-1): DTAVSQTPKYLVTQMGNDKSIKCEQNLGHDTMYWYKQDSKKFLKIMFSYNNKELIINETVPNRFSPKSPDKAHLNLHINSLELGDSAVYFCASSQVLLSDTEAFFGQGTRLTVV.